This T cell receptor (beta chain) stems from a study of blood T cell repertoires in COVID-19. Per the authors' pipeline: Reference gene primers were amplified, and this amplification served to estimate nucleated cell counts. Here immunoSEQ multiplex PCR was the method, and the copy in TCRdb shows in-frame clones only, minus some. V and J calls and clone size are those listed in that table; D and trimming were worked out from the DNA. The data contain roughly 200,000 clones, more than 80% of them singletons. CDR3 length equals 14 residues. In germline, CDR1 is SEHNR, CDR2 FQNEAQ (reference sequence). The V end lost 5 bases, the J end lost 0 bases, and 10 bases lay between the germline ends.

The sample taken for sequencing was PBMCs or T cells enriched from blood (not recorded which). This TCR came from a woman aged 40 to 49 with acute COVID-19. The V gene is TRBV7-9, the J gene TRBJ1-2; no definite D call. CDR3 residues: CASSQSNSNYGYTF. The CDR3 nucleotides read TGTGCCAGCAGCCAATCCAACTCTAACTATGGCTACACCTTC.